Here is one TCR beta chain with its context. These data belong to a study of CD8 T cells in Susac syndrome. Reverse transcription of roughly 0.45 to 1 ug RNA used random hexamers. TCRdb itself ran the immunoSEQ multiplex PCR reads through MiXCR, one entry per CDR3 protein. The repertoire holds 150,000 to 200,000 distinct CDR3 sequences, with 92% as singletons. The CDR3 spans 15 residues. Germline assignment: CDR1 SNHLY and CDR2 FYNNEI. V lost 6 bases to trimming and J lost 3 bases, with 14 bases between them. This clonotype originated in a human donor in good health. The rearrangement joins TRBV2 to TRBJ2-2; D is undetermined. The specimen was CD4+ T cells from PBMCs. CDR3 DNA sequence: TGTGCCAGCAGAGAATGGCATGGGGACACCGGGGAGCTGTTTTTT. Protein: CASREWHGDTGELFF.